A selection of T cell receptor beta chains follows, all from one sample in a study of T cell repertoires in cytomegalovirus infection. In TCRdb, the reads were re-called with MiXCR into one record per CDR3 protein. The sample contains fewer than 200,000 distinct CDR3 sequences, less than 25% of which appear only once. Their antigen targets remain unknown. This sample comprised CD8+ T cells from cultured PBMCs, obtained from culture after CMV antigen stimulation. The source of these receptors is a human donor in good health (CMV status not recorded). Some clones in this sample may be carry-over from other donors' samples. Each CDR3 is given with its conserved first and last residue. Fields, in order: D gene, J gene, CDR3 length, clone size, V gene, CDR3 protein. A D gene is named only where the DNA matches it firmly. Size is omitted from some rows. Given values are once, few, many or a class for expanded clones.

>NA|TRBJ1-2|14|NA|TRBV14
CASSQEDGPRGYTF
>TRBD2|TRBJ2-1|16|few|TRBV7-8
CASSTGLAGSYNEQFF
>NA|TRBJ2-1|11|few|TRBV7-2
CASSLVVEQFF
>TRBD1|TRBJ1-2|13|few|TRBV19
CASSLGTGYGYTF
>TRBD1|TRBJ2-7|14|NA|TRBV6-1
CASSLQSRGREQYF
>NA|TRBJ1-1|14|NA|TRBV7-9
CASSLGRGVTEAFF
>NA|TRBJ2-3|19|NA|TRBV6-1
CASSHRPVSSIDSTDTQYF
>NA|TRBJ2-4|17|few|TRBV7-8
CASSSRDGSLAKNIQYF
>TRBD2|TRBJ2-7|14|NA|TRBV9
CASSPWEGSYEQYF
>TRBD1|TRBJ1-1|15|NA|TRBV19
CASSIKDRGYTEAFF
>NA|TRBJ1-5|15|NA|TRBV7-9
CASSPGDRSGQPQHF
>NA|TRBJ1-6|16|few|TRBV4-2
CASSQSTPSYNSPLHF
>NA|TRBJ1-5|14|NA|TRBV6-6
CASSYPGPGQPQHF
>NA|TRBJ1-6|14|many|TRBV6-5
CASNYRITDSPLHF
>NA|TRBJ1-1|16|NA|TRBV7-2
CASSYPTGFLNTEAFF
>NA|TRBJ2-2|15|NA|TRBV20-1
CSARALTGNTGELFF
>NA|TRBJ1-5|14|NA|TRBV7-9
CASSDTGRNQPQHF
>NA|TRBJ2-7|12|many|TRBV6-2/TRBV6-3
CASSPGSYEQYF
>NA|TRBJ2-3|18|NA|TRBV7-2
CASSLNPRDRAYADTQYF
>NA|TRBJ1-1|12|few|TRBV2
CASIREGAEAFF
>NA|TRBJ2-2|15|NA|TRBV7-2
CASSLWAPDAGELFF
>TRBD1|TRBJ1-1|18|once|TRBV5-7
CANSLFPPGQGVGTEAFF
>TRBD1|TRBJ1-5|14|few|TRBV7-8
CASRRQGWNQPQHF
>NA|TRBJ2-3|15|NA|TRBV7-2
CASSHRTTSTDTQYF
>NA|TRBJ1-2|15|few|TRBV6-8
CASGSSWGGDYGYTF
>TRBD2|TRBJ2-7|13|NA|TRBV13
CASGAGGLYEQYF